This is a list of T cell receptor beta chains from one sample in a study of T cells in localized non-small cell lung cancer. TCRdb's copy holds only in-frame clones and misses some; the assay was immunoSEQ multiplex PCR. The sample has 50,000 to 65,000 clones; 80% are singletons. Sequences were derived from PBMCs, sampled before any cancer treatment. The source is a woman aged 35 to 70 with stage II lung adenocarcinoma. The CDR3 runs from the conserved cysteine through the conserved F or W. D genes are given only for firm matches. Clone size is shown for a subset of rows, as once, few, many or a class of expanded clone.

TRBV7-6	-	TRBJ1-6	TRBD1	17	TGTGCCAGCAGCTACGGTGGTCAGGGGGCGCGGAATTCACCCCTCCACTTT	CASSYGGQGARNSPLHF
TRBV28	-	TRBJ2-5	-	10	TGTGCCAACCTTCAAGAGACCCAGTACTTC	CANLQETQYF
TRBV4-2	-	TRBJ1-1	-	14	TGTGCCAGCAGCCAAGAGATGCGGTTTACTGAAGCTTTCTTT	CASSQEMRFTEAFF
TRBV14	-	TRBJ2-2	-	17	TGTGCCAGCAGCCAAGTCGGCGGATACGCGAACACCGGGGAGCTGTTTTTT	CASSQVGGYANTGELFF
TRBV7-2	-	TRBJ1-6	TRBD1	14	TGTGCCAGCAGCGCGACAGGGCTAACTTCACCCCTCCACTTT	CASSATGLTSPLHF
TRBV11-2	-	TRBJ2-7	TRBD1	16	TGTGCCAGCAGCTTAGGGGGACAGGCCCCAACCTACGAGCAGTACTTC	CASSLGGQAPTYEQYF
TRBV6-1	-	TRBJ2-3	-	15	TGTGCCAGCAGTGAAGCCTTGGACTACACAGATACGCAGTATTTT	CASSEALDYTDTQYF
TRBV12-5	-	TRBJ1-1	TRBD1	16	TGTGCTAGTGGTTCCTCCGGGACAGGGTTAGCCACTGAAGCTTTCTTT	CASGSSGTGLATEAFF
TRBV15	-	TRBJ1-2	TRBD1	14	TGTGCCACCAGTGTTGAGGGACAGCTCTATGGCTACACCTTC	CATSVEGQLYGYTF
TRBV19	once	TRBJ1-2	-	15	TGTGCCAGTAGTACGTACAGGGCTCCCACCTATGGCTACACCTTC	CASSTYRAPTYGYTF
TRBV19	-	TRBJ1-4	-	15	TGTGCCAGTAGTATAAGTATCACCGGGAATGAAAAACTGTTTTTT	CASSISITGNEKLFF
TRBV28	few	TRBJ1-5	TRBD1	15	TGTGCCAGCAGAAAACAGGGGGCCCTCAATCAGCCCCAGCATTTT	CASRKQGALNQPQHF
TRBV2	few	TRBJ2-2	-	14	TGTGCCAGCAGTGAACAGGAGAACACCGGGGAGCTGTTTTTT	CASSEQENTGELFF
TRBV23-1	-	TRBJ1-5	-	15	TGCGCCAGCAGTCGGGTAAGGGACGGCAATCAGCCCCAGCATTTT	CASSRVRDGNQPQHF
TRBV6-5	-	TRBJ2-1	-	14	TGTGCCAGCAGTTACACAGTCTCCTACAATGAGCAGTTCTTC	CASSYTVSYNEQFF
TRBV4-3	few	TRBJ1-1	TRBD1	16	TGCGCCAGCAGCCAGGGACAGGGGATCATGAACACTGAAGCTTTCTTT	CASSQGQGIMNTEAFF
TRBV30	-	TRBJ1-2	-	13	TGTGCCTGGAGTGTGGAGGCGAACTATGGCTACACCTTC	CAWSVEANYGYTF
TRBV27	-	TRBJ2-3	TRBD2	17	TGTGCCAGCAGAGCGCGGGGGACCCTTTTTAGCACAGATACGCAGTATTTT	CASRARGTLFSTDTQYF
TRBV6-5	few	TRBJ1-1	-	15	TGTGCCAGCAGCCTCTCAGGATTAGGGAACACTGAAGCTTTCTTT	CASSLSGLGNTEAFF
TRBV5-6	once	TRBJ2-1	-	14	TGTGCCAGCAGCGTATCCGGGTATTCTAGTGAGCAGTTCTTC	CASSVSGYSSEQFF
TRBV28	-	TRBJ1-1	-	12	TGTGCCACCTACTCCGTTGGCAGAAAGGCTTTCTTT	CATYSVGRKAFF
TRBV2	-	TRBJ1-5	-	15	TGTGCCAGCAGGGGACTGAGCACTAGCAATCAGCCCCAGCATTTT	CASRGLSTSNQPQHF
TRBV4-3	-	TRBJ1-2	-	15	TGCGCCAGCAGCCTTACTGCGCAGGGGAACTATGGCTACACCTTC	CASSLTAQGNYGYTF
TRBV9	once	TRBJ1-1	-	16	TGTGCCAGCAGCGAAAGGCCAAGGGGCTGGGACACTGAAGCTTTCTTT	CASSERPRGWDTEAFF
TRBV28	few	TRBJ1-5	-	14	TGTGCCAGCAGTTCCGGAACCGGGAATCAGCCCCAGCATTTT	CASSSGTGNQPQHF
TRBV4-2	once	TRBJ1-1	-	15	TGTGCCAGCAGCCAGATAGACAGATCAAACACTGAAGCTTTCTTT	CASSQIDRSNTEAFF
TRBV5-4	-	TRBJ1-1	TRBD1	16	TGTGCCAGCAGCTTACAGGGGATTGGCCTGGACACTGAAGCTTTCTTT	CASSLQGIGLDTEAFF
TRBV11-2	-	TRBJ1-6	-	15	TGTGCCAGCAGCTTAGCGGAGGGCAGAGGTTCACCCCTCCACTTT	CASSLAEGRGSPLHF
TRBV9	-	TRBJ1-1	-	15	TGTGCCAGCAGCGTAGACCCCACAGGGAACACTGAAGCTTTCTTT	CASSVDPTGNTEAFF